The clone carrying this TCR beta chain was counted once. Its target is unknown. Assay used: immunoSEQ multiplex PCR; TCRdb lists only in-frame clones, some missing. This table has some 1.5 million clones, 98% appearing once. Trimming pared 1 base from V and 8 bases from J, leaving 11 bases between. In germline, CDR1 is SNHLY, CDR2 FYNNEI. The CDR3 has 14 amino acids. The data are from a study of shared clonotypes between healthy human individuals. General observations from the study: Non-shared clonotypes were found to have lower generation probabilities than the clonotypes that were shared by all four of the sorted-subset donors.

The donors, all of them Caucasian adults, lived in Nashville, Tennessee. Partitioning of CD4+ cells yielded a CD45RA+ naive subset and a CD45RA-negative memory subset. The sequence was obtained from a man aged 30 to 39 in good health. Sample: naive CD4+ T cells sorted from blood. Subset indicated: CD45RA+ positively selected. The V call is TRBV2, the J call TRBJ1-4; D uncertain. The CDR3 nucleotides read TGTGCCAGCAGTGAAGTTGACCCTCAAGAAAAACTGTTTTTT. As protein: CASSEVDPQEKLFF.